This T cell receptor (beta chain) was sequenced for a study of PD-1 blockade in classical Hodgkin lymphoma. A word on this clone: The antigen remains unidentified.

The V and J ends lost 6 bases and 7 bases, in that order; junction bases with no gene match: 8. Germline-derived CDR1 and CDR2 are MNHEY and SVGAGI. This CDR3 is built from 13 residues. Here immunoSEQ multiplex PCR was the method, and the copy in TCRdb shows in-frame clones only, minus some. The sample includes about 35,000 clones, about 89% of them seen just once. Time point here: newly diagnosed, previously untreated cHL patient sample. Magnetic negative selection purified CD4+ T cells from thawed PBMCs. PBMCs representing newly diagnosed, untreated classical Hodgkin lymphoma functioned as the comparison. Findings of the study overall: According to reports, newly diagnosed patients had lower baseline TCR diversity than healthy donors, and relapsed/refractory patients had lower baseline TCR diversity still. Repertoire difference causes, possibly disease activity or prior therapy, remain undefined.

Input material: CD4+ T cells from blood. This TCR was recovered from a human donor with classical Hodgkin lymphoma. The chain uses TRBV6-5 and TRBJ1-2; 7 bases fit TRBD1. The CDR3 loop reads CASRSTGERGYTF. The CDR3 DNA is TGTGCCAGCAGATCTACAGGGGAGCGTGGCTACACCTTC.